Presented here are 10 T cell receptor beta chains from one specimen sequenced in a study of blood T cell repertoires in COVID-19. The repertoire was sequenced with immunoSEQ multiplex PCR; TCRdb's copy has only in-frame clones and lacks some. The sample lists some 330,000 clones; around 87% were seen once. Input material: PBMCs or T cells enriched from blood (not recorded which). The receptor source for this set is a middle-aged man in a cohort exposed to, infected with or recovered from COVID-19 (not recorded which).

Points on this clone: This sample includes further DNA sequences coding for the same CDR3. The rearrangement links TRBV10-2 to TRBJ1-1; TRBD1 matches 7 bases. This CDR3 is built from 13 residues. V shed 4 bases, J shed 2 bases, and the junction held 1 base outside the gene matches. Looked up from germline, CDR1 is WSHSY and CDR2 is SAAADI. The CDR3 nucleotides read TGCGCCAGCAGTGGACAGGGTAACACTGAAGCTTTCTTT. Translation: CASSGQGNTEAFF.

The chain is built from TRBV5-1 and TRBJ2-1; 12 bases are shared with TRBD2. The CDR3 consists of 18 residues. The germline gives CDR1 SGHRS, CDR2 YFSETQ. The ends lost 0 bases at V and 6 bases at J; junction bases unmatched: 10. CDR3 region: CASSLGLAGGPGLNEQFF. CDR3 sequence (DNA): TGCGCCAGCAGCTTGGGCCTAGCGGGAGGGCCGGGTCTCAATGAGCAGTTCTTC.

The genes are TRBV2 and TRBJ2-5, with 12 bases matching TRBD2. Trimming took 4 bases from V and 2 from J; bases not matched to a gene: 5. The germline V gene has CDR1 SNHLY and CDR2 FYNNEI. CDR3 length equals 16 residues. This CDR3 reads CASSGLAGAPQETQYF. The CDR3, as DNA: TGTGCCAGCAGTGGACTAGCGGGAGCCCCTCAAGAGACCCAGTACTTC. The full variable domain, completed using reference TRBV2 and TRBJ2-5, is EPEVTQTPSHQVTQMGQEVILRCVPISNHLYFYWYRQILGQKVEFLVSFYNNEISEKSEIFDDQFSVERPDGSNFTLKIRSTKLEDSAMYFCASSGLAGAPQETQYFGPGTRLLVL.

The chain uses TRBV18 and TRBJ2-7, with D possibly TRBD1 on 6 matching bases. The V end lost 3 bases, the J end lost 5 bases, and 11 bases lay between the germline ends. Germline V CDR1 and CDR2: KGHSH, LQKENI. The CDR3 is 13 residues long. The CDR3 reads CASSPGTKDEQYF. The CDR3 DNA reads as TGTGCCAGCTCACCCGGGACAAAGGACGAGCAGTACTTC.

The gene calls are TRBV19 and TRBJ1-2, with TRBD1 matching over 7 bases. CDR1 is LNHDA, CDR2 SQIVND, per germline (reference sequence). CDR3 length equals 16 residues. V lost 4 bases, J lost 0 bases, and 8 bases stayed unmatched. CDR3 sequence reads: CASSTLQGRANYGYTF. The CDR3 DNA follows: TGTGCCAGTAGTACTCTACAGGGGCGAGCTAACTATGGCTACACCTTC.

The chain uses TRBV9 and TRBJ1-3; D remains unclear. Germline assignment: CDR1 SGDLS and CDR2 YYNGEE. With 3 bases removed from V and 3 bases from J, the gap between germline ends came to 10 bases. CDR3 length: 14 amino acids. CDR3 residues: CASSDRVYGNTIYF. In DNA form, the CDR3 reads TGTGCCAGCAGCGATCGGGTTTATGGAAACACCATATATTTT. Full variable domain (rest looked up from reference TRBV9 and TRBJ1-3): DSGVTQTPKHLITATGQRVTLRCSPRSGDLSVYWYQQSLDQGLQFLIQYYNGEERAKGNILERFSAQQFPDLHSELNLSSLELGDSALYFCASSDRVYGNTIYFGEGSWLTVV.

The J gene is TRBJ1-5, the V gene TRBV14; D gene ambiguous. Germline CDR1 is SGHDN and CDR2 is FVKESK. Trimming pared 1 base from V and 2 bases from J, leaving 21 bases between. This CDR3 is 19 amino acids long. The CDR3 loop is CASSQVRIRWRVGNQPQHF. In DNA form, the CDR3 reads TGTGCCAGCAGCCAAGTTAGGATAAGGTGGCGGGTGGGCAATCAGCCCCAGCATTTT.

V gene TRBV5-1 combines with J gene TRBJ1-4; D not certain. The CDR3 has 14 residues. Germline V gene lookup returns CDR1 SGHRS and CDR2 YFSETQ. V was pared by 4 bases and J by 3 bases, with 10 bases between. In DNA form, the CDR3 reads TGCGCCAGCAGCGTCGCAGGCCCTAATGAAAAACTGTTTTTT. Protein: CASSVAGPNEKLFF.

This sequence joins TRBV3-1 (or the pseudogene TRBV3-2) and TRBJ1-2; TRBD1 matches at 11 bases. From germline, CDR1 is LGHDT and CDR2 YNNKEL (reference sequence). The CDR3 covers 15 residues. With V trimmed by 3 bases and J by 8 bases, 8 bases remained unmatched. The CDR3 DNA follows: TGTGCCAGCAGCCAGCCGGGACAGGGGGTTGTCGGCTACACCTTC. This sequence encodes CASSQPGQGVVGYTF.

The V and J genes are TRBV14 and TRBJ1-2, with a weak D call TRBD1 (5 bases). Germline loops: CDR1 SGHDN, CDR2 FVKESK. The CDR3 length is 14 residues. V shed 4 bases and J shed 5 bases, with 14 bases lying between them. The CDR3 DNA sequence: TGTGCCAGCAGCCTCGTGGGACTACCTTATGGCTACACCTTC. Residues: CASSLVGLPYGYTF.